This T cell receptor beta chain was sequenced for a study of T cells in localized non-small cell lung cancer. Study-level results: In uninvolved adjacent lung, T cell clonality reached its highest value, exceeding tumor. A median of approximately 60 of the top 100 tumor clones appeared in adjacent lung, which was paired and uninvolved.

CDR1 is MNHGY, CDR2 SAAAGT, per germline. The trim removed 7 bases at V and 4 bases at J, leaving 10 bases unmatched. The CDR3 has 15 residues. Clones were sequenced by immunoSEQ multiplex PCR, and TCRdb holds only the in-frame ones, with some missing. Counted here are about 3,500 clones, 15% to 20% occurring once; the ten biggest clones make up around 5%. This clone is deemed large. The antigen is unknown. The input for sequencing was lung tumor tissue, taken before any cancer treatment. The genes are TRBV6-8 and TRBJ1-3; 7 bases agree with TRBD1. This receptor was obtained from a female donor over 55 with stage II lung adenocarcinoma. DNA of the CDR3: TGTGCCAGCATTCGACAGGGAGGTTACGGAAACACCATATATTTT. Amino acid sequence: CASIRQGGYGNTIYF.